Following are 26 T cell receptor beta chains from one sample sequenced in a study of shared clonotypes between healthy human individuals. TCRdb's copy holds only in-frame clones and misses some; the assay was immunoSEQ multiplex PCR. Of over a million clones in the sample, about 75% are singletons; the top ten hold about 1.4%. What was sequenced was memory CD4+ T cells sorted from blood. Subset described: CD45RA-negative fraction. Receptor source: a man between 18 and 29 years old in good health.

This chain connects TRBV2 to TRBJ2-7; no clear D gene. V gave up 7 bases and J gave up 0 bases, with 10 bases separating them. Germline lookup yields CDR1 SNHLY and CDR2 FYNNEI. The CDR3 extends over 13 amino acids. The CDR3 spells CASTVAFSYEQYF. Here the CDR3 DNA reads TGTGCCAGCACCGTGGCATTCTCCTACGAGCAGTACTTC.

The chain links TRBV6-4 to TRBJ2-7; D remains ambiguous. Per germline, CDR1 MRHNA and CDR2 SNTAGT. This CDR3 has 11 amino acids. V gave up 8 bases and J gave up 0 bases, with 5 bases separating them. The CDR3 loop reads CASETSYEQYF. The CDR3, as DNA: TGTGCCAGCGAGACCTCCTACGAGCAGTACTTC.

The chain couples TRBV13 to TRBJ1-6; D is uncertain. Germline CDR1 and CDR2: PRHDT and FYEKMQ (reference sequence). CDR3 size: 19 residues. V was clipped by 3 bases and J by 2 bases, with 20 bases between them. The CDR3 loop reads CASSFTGAASLPYNSPLHF. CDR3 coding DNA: TGTGCCAGCAGCTTTACGGGAGCAGCCTCCCTTCCCTATAATTCACCCCTCCACTTT. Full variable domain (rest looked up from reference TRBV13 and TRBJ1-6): AAGVIQSPRHLIKEKRETATLKCYPIPRHDTVYWYQQGPGQDPQFLISFYEKMQSDKGSIPDRFSAQQFSDYHSELNMSSLELGDSALYFCASSFTGAASLPYNSPLHFGNGTRLTVT.

As DNA, the CDR3 is TGTGCCAGCGTAGCGGGACGTTCACCCCAAGAGACCCAGTACTTC. Protein: CASVAGRSPQETQYF. The gene calls are TRBV6-5 and TRBJ2-5; 8 nucleotides line up with TRBD2. CDR3 length: 15 residues. Trimming cost V 8 bases and J 1 base; bases outside gene matches: 9. Germline V lookup: CDR1 MNHEY, CDR2 SVGAGI.

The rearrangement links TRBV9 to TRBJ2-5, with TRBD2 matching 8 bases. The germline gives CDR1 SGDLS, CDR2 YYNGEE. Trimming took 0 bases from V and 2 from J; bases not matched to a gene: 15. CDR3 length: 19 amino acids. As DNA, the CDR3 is TGTGCCAGCAGCGTAGGAACGGCGGGGGGCTCTTATCGACAAGAGACCCAGTACTTC. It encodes CASSVGTAGGSYRQETQYF.

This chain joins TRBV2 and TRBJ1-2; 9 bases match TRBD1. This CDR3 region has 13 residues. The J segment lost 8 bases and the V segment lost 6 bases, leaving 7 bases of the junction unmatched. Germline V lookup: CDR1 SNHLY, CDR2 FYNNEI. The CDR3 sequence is CASSVGTGLGYTF. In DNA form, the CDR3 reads TGTGCCAGCAGCGTAGGGACAGGGCTCGGCTACACCTTC.

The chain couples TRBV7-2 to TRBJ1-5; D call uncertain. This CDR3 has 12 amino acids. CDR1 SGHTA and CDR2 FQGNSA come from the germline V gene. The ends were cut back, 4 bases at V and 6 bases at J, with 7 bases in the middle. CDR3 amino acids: CASSSPTQPQHF. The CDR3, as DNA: TGTGCCAGCAGCTCCCCAACTCAGCCCCAGCATTTT.

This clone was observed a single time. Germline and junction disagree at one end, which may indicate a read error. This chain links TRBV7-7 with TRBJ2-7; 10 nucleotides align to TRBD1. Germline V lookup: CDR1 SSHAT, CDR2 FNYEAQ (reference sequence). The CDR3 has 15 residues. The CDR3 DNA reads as TGTGCTAGCATCCTACCTTGGGGGACAGGGGAAGAGTGGTACTTC. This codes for CASILPWGTGEEWYF.

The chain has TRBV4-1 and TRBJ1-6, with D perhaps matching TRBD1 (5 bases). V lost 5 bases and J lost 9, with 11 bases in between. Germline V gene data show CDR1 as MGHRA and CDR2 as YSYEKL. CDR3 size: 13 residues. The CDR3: CASSGQGTSPLHF. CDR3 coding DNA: TGCGCCAGCAGCGGGCAGGGCACTTCACCCCTCCACTTT.

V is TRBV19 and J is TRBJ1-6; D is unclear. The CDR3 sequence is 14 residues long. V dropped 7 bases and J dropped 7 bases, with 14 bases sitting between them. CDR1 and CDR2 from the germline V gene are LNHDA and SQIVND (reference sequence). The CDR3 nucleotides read TGTGCCAGTAAATGGGCCCTTGGCAATTCACCCCTCCACTTT. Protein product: CASKWALGNSPLHF.

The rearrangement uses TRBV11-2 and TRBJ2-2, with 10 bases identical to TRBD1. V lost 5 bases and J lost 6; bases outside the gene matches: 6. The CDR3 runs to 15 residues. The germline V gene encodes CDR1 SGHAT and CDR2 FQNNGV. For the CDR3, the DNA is TGTGCCAGCAGCCAGACAGGGGGCTACGCCGGGGAGCTGTTTTTT. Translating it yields CASSQTGGYAGELFF.

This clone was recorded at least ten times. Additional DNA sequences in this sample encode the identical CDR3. The CDR3 protein is CSARSDTEAFF. The CDR3 DNA sequence: TGCAGTGCTAGATCGGACACTGAAGCTTTCTTT. This chain links TRBV20-1 with TRBJ1-1; no firm D call. Germline V gene lookup returns CDR1 DFQATT and CDR2 SNEGSKA (reference sequence). The CDR3 totals 11 residues. Trimming took off 2 bases at V and 3 bases at J, with 4 bases between the two ends.

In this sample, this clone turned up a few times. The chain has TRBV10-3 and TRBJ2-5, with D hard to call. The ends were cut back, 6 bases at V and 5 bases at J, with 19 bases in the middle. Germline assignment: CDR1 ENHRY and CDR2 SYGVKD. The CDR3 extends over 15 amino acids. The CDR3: CAIRKDVVSSETQYF. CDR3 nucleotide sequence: TGTGCCATCAGGAAAGACGTTGTGAGTTCGGAGACCCAGTACTTC.

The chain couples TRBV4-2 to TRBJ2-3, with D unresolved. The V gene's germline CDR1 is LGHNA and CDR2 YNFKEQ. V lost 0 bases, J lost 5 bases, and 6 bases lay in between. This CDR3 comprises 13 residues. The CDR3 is CASSQDDGDTQYF. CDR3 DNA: TGTGCCAGCAGCCAAGATGATGGAGATACGCAGTATTTT.

The CDR3 region has the DNA TGTGCCTGGAACACCCCCGGGACAGGGGGACCTGGCTACACCTTC. It yields the protein CAWNTPGTGGPGYTF. The rearrangement joins TRBV30 to TRBJ1-2; 11 bases line up with TRBD1. The germline V gene encodes CDR1 GTSNPN and CDR2 SVGIG (reference sequence). The V gene end was trimmed by 4 bases and the J gene end by 7 bases; junction bases not matched to a gene: 11. This CDR3 is 15 amino acids long.

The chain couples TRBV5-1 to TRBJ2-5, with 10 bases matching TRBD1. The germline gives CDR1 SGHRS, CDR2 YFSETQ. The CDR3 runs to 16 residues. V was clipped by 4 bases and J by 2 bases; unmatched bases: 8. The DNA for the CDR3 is TGCGCCAGCAGCAGAGGTGACAGGGGGCCACAAGAGACCCAGTACTTC. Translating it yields CASSRGDRGPQETQYF.

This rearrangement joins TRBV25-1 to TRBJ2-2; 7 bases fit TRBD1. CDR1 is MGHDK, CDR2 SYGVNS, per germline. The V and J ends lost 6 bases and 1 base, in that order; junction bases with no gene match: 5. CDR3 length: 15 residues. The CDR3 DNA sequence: TGTGCCAGCAGCCGAACAGGGGAGAACACCGGGGAGCTGTTTTTT. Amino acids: CASSRTGENTGELFF.

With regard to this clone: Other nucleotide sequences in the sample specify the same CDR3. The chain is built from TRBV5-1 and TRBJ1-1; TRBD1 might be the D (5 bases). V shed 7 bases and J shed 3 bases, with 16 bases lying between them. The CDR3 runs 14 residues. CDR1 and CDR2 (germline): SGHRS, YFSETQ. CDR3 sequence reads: CASSWAGRDTEAFF. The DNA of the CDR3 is TGCGCCAGCTCCTGGGCAGGGAGGGACACTGAAGCTTTCTTT.

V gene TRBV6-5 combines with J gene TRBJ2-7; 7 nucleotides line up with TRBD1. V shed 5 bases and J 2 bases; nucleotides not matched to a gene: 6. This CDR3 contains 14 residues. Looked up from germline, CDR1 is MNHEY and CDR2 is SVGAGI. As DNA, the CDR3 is TGTGCCAGCAGTGACAGGGTAGGGGCCTACGAGCAGTACTTC. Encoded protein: CASSDRVGAYEQYF.

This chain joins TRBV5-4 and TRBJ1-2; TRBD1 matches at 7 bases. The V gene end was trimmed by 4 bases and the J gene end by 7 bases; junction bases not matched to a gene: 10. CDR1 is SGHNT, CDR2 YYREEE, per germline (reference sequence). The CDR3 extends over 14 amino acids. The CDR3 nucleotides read TGTGCCAGCAGCACTACAGGGGTTCAGGTTGGCTACACCTTC. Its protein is CASSTTGVQVGYTF.

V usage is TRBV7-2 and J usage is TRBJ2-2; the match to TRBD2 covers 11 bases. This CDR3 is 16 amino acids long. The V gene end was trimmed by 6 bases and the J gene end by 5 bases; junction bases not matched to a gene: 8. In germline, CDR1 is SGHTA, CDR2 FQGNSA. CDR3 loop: CASSVLAGARTGELFF. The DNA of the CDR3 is TGTGCCAGCAGTGTACTAGCGGGAGCTAGAACCGGGGAGCTGTTTTTT.

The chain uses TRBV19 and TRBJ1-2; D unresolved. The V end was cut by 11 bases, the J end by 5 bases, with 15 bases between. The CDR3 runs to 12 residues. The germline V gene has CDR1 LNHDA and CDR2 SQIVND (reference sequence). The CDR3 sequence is CAGNTPGYGYTF. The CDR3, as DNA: TGTGCCGGAAATACCCCGGGGTATGGCTACACCTTC.

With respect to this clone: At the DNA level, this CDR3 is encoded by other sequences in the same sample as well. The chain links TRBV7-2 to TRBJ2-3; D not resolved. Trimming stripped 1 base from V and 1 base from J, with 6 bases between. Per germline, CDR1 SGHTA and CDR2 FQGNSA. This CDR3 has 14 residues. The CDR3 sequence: CASSLGAGTDTQYF. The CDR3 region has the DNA TGTGCCAGCAGCTTAGGGGCAGGCACAGATACGCAGTATTTT. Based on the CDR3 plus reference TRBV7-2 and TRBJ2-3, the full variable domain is GAGVSQSPSNKVTEKGKDVELRCDPISGHTALYWYRQSLGQGLEFLIYFQGNSAPDKSGLPSDRFSAERTGGSVSTLTIQRTQQEDSAVYLCASSLGAGTDTQYFGPGTRLTVL.

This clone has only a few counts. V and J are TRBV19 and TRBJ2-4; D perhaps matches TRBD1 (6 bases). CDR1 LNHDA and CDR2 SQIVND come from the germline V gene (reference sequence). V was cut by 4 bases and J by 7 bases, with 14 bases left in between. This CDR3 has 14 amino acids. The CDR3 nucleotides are TGTGCCAGTAGTAAGACAGGTACGGGGAACATTCAGTACTTC. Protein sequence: CASSKTGTGNIQYF.

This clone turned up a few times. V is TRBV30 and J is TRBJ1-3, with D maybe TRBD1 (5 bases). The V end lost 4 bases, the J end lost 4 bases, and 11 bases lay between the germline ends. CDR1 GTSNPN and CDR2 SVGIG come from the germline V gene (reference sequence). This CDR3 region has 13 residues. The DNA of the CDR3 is TGTGCCTGGATCGTGCCAGGGGGAAACACCATATATTTT. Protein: CAWIVPGGNTIYF.

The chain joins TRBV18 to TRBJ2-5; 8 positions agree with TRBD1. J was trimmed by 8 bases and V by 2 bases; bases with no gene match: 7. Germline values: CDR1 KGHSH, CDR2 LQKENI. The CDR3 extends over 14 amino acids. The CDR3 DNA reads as TGTGCCAGCTCACCAAACCAGGGGGCAGGTACCCAGTACTTC. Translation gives CASSPNQGAGTQYF.